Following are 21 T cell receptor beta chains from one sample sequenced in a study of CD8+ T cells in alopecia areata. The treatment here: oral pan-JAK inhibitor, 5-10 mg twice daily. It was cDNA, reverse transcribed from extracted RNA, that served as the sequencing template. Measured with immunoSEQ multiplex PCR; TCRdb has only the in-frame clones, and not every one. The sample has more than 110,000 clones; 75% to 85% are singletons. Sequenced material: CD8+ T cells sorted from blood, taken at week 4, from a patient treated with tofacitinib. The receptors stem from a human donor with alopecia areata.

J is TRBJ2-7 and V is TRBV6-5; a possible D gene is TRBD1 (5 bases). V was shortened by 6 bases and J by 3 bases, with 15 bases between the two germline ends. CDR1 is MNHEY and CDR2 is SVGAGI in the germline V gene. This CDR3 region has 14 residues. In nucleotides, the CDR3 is TGTGCCAGCAGCGGCCGACAGATCCTCTACGAGCAGTACTTC. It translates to CASSGRQILYEQYF.

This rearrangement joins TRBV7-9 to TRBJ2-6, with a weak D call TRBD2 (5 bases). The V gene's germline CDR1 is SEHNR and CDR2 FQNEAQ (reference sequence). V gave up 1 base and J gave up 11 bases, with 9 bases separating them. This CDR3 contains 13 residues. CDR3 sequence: CASSLEPDYVLTF. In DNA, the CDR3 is TGTGCCAGCAGCTTAGAACCGGACTACGTCCTGACTTTC. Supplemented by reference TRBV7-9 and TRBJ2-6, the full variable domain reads DTGVSQNPRHKITKRGQNVTFRCDPISEHNRLYWYRQTLGQGPEFLTYFQNEAQLEKSRLLSDRFSAERPKGSFSTLEIQRTEQGDSAMYLCASSLEPDYVLTFGAGSRLTVL.

CDR3 coding DNA: TGTGCCAGCAGCCTACAGGGGGCGAACACCGGGGAGCTGTTTTTT. It translates to CASSLQGANTGELFF. V is TRBV27 and J is TRBJ2-2; 8 nucleotides agree with TRBD1. Per the germline V gene, CDR1 is MNHEY and CDR2 is SMNVEV (reference sequence). The V and J ends lost 6 bases and 0 bases, in that order; junction bases with no gene match: 3. The CDR3 sequence is 15 residues long.

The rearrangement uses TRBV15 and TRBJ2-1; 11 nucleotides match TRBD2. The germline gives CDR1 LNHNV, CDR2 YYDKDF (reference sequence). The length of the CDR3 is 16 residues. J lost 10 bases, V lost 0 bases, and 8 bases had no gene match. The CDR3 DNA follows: TGTGCCACCAGCAGAGATAATAGCGGGGGGGCTTGGGAGCAGTTCTTC. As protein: CATSRDNSGGAWEQFF.

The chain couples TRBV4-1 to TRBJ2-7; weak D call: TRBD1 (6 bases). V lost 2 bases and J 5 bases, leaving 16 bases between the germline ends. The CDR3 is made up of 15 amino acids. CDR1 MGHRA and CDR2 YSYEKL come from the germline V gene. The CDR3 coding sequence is TGCGCCAGCAGCCAATTCGTACAGGGTACCCACGAGCAGTACTTC. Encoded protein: CASSQFVQGTHEQYF.

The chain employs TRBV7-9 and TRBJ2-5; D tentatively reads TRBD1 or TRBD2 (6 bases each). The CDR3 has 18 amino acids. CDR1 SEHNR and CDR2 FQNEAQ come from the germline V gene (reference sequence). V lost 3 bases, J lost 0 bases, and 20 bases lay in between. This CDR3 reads CASSLPSRGGLDQETQYF. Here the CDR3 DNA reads TGTGCCAGCAGCTTGCCGAGCAGGGGAGGTCTGGACCAAGAGACCCAGTACTTC.

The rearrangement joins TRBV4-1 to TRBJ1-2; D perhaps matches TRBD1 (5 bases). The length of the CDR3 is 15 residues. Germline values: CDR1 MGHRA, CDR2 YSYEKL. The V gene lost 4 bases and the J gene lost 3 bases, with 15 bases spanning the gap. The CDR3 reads CASSRTGGVDYGYTF. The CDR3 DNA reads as TGCGCCAGCAGCCGGACGGGGGGTGTGGACTATGGCTACACCTTC.

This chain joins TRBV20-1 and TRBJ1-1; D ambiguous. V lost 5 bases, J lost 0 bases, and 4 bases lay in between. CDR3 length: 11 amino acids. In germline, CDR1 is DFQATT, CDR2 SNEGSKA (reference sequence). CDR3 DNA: TGCAGTGCTCCACTGAACACTGAAGCTTTCTTT. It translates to CSAPLNTEAFF.

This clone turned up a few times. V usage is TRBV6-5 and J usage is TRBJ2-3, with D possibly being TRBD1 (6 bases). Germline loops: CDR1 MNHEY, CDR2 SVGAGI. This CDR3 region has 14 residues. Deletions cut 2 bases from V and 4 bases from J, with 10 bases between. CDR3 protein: CASSYNRDADTQYF. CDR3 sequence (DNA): TGTGCCAGCAGTTACAACAGGGATGCAGATACGCAGTATTTT.

The CDR3 DNA reads as TGTGCCAGCAGTTTATCGATGTCGGGGACAGCAAATTCACCCCTCCACTTT. Its protein is CASSLSMSGTANSPLHF. V gene TRBV27 combines with J gene TRBJ1-6; 7 nucleotides match TRBD1. Germline values: CDR1 MNHEY, CDR2 SMNVEV (reference sequence). The CDR3 contains 17 residues. Unmatched junction bases numbered 9, after V lost 0 bases and J lost 7 bases.

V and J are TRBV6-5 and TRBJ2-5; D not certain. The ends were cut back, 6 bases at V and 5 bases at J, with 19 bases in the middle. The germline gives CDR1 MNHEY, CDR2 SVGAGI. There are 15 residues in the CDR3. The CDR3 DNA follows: TGTGCCAGCAGAAACAGCATGGACCCCAGGGAGACCCAGTACTTC. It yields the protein CASRNSMDPRETQYF.

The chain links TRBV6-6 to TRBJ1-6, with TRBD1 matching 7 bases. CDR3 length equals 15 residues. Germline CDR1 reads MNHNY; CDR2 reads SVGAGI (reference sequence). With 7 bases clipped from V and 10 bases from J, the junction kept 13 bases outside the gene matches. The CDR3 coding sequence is TGTGCCAGCACCTACAGGAACAGGGGACTCTCACCCCTCCACTTT. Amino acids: CASTYRNRGLSPLHF.

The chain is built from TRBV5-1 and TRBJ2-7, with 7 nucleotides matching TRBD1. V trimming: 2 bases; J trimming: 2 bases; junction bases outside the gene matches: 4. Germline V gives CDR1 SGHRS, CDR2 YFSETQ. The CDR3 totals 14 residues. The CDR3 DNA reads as TGCGCCAGCAGCTTAGGGACAGAGACCTACGAGCAGTACTTC. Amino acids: CASSLGTETYEQYF.

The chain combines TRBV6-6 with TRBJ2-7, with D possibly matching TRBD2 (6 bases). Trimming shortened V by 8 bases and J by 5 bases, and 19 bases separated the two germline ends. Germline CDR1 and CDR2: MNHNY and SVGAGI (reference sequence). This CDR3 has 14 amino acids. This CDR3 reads CASGPDQGGDEQYF. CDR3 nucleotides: TGTGCCAGCGGCCCAGACCAGGGCGGGGACGAGCAGTACTTC.

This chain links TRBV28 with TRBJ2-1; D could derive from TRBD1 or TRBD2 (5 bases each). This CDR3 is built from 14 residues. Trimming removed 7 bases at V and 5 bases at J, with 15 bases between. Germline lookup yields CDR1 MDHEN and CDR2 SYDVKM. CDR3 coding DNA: TGTGCCAGCAAAGGGGTTAGAGGGGACAATGAGCAGTTCTTC. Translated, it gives CASKGVRGDNEQFF.

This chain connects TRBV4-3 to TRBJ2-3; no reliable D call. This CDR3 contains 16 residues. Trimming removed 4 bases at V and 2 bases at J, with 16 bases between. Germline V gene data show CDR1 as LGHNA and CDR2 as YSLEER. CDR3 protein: CASSRVFEGSTDTQYF. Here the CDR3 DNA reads TGCGCCAGCAGCCGAGTATTTGAAGGTTCCACAGATACGCAGTATTTT.

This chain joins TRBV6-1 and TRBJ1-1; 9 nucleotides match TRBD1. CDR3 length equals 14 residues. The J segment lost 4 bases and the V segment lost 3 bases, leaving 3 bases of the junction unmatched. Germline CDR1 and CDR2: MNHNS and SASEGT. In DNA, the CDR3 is TGTGCCAGCAGTGACAGGACAGGGGCCACTGAAGCTTTCTTT. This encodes CASSDRTGATEAFF.

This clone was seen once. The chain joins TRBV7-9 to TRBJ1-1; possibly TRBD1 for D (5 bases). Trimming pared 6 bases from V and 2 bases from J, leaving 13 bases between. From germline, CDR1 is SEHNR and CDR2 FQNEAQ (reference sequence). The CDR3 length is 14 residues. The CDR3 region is CASRDRGGNTEAFF. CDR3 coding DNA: TGTGCCAGCAGGGACCGGGGCGGCAACACTGAAGCTTTCTTT.

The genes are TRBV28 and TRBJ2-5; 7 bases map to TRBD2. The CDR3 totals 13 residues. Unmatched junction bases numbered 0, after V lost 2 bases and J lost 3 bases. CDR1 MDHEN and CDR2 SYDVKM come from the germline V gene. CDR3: CASSLRGEETQYF. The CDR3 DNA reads TGTGCCAGCAGTTTACGGGGGGAAGAGACCCAGTACTTC.

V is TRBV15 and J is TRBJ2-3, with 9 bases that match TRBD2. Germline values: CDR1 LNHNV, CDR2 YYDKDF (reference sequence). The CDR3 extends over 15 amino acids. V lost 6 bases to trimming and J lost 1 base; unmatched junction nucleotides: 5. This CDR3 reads CATRVLAGGTDTQYF. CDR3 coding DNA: TGTGCCACCAGGGTATTAGCGGGGGGCACAGATACGCAGTATTTT.

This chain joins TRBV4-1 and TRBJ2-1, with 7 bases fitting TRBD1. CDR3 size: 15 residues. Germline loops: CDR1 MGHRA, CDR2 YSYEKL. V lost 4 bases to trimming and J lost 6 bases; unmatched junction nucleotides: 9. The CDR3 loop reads CASSRRTGLINEQFF. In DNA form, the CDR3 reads TGCGCCAGCAGCCGACGGACAGGTCTCATCAATGAGCAGTTCTTC.